Shown below are 27 T cell receptor beta chains from a single sample sequenced in a study of beta chain features in type 1 diabetes. The whole isolated RNA underwent reverse transcription, so sequencing captured expressed TCRB transcripts. Some clones are missing from TCRdb's copy, which holds only in-frame ones; the method was immunoSEQ multiplex PCR. The table shows 600,000 to 650,000 clones, with 15% occurring only once. Sample: naive CD4+ T cells from blood. Receptors were obtained from a man aged 18 to 30 in good health.

This sequence joins TRBV5-1 and TRBJ2-1; D might be TRBD1 (5 bases). The length of the CDR3 is 16 residues. V was shortened by 4 bases and J by 0 bases, with 14 bases between the two germline ends. The germline V gene encodes CDR1 SGHRS and CDR2 YFSETQ. The CDR3 nucleotides are TGCGCCAGCAGCCTACAGGCCACGAGCTCCTACAATGAGCAGTTCTTC. Translation: CASSLQATSSYNEQFF.

This clone was seen only a few times. The chain recombines TRBV29-1 with TRBJ2-3, with 8 bases that match TRBD2. The CDR3 is made up of 15 amino acids. CDR1 SQVTM and CDR2 ANQGSEA come from the germline V gene. V lost 5 bases to trimming and J lost 2 bases; unmatched junction nucleotides: 9. In nucleotides, the CDR3 is TGCAGCGTTTCGATGGGCGGGGGGATCACAGATACGCAGTATTTT. This encodes CSVSMGGGITDTQYF.

The V call is TRBV7-2, the J call TRBJ1-6, with D perhaps matching TRBD1 (5 bases). Trimming removed 1 base from V and 10 bases from J, with 17 bases in between. The CDR3 spans 16 residues. Germline CDR1 SGHTA, CDR2 FQGNSA. The CDR3 bases are TGTGCCAGCAGCTTAGATTTGGCAGGGAGGTACTCACCCCTCCACTTT. Its translation: CASSLDLAGRYSPLHF. Full variable domain (remainder filled in from reference TRBV7-2 and TRBJ1-6): GAGVSQSPSNKVTEKGKDVELRCDPISGHTALYWYRQSLGQGLEFLIYFQGNSAPDKSGLPSDRFSAERTGGSVSTLTIQRTQQEDSAVYLCASSLDLAGRYSPLHFGNGTRLTVT.

This clone has just a few counts. The genes are TRBV7-2 and TRBJ2-5, with D perhaps TRBD1 (5 bases). V lost 2 bases and J 7 bases, leaving 8 bases between the germline ends. The length of the CDR3 is 12 residues. CDR1 is SGHTA, CDR2 FQGNSA, per germline. The chain's CDR3 is CASSLSDRTQYF. As DNA, the CDR3 is TGTGCCAGCAGCTTAAGTGACAGGACCCAGTACTTC.

In nucleotides, the CDR3 is TGTGCCACCAGCAGAGATCGGGCAGGGGGCGGCTACACCTTC. Translating gives CATSRDRAGGGYTF. The chain recombines TRBV15 with TRBJ1-2; 8 bases agree with TRBD1. V shed 0 bases and J 8 bases; nucleotides not matched to a gene: 5. Germline V gene lookup returns CDR1 LNHNV and CDR2 YYDKDF (reference sequence). The CDR3 sequence is 14 residues long.

This clone turned up a few times. The gene calls are TRBV4-3 and TRBJ2-5; 8 bases are a match to TRBD1. The junction had 5 bases not matched to a gene; V was cut back by 0 bases and J by 5 bases. Germline values: CDR1 LGHNA, CDR2 YSLEER. The CDR3 is made up of 15 amino acids. CDR3 sequence: CASSQDPRGRETQYF. The DNA for the CDR3 is TGCGCCAGCAGCCAAGATCCCAGGGGGCGGGAGACCCAGTACTTC.

The chain couples TRBV5-1 to TRBJ1-4, with 7 nucleotides matching TRBD1. V shed 4 bases, J shed 0 bases, and the junction held 15 bases outside the gene matches. Germline V lookup: CDR1 SGHRS, CDR2 YFSETQ. The CDR3 runs 19 residues. The CDR3 reads CASSRSWGQSPSTNEKLFF. DNA of the CDR3: TGCGCCAGCAGCAGGTCCTGGGGACAGTCGCCGTCAACTAATGAAAAACTGTTTTTT.

Written as DNA, the CDR3 is TGTGCCAGCAAAACCGCCGGGACAGGGATTGATGGCTACACCTTC. It translates to CASKTAGTGIDGYTF. The chain recombines TRBV28 with TRBJ1-2; 9 bases map to TRBD1. This CDR3 is 15 amino acids long. With V trimmed by 7 bases and J by 6 bases, 12 bases remained unmatched. The germline gives CDR1 MDHEN, CDR2 SYDVKM.

V usage is TRBV7-2 and J usage is TRBJ1-2, with D uncertain. This CDR3 spans 16 amino acids. V dropped 2 bases and J dropped 8 bases, with 21 bases sitting between them. Germline values: CDR1 SGHTA, CDR2 FQGNSA. The CDR3, as DNA: TGTGCCAGCAGCTTATTCCGGGCAACCTACATCAAAGGCTACACCTTC. This sequence encodes CASSLFRATYIKGYTF.

This clone came up a few times. The chain carries TRBV5-6 and TRBJ2-1; 8 nucleotides agree with TRBD1. This CDR3 is built from 16 residues. With 2 bases clipped from V and 10 bases from J, the junction kept 14 bases outside the gene matches. CDR1 is SGHDT and CDR2 is YYEEEE in the germline V gene. Here the CDR3 reads CASSFRIGQGREEQFF. CDR3 DNA: TGTGCCAGCAGCTTCAGAATAGGACAGGGCCGCGAGGAGCAGTTCTTC.

This clone was seen a few times. The V gene is TRBV30, the J gene TRBJ1-1; 9 nucleotides line up with TRBD1. The CDR3 is 14 residues long. CDR1 is GTSNPN, CDR2 SVGIG, per germline (reference sequence). The V and J ends lost 2 bases and 0 bases, in that order; junction bases with no gene match: 1. The CDR3 coding sequence is TGTGCCTGGAGTAGGGACAGGGTGAACACTGAAGCTTTCTTT. Its translation: CAWSRDRVNTEAFF.

A few counts support this clone. The V gene is TRBV2, the J gene TRBJ2-4; D ambiguous. V gave up 1 base and J gave up 0 bases, with 13 bases separating them. This CDR3 spans 17 amino acids. CDR1 is SNHLY, CDR2 FYNNEI, per germline. CDR3 in amino acids: CASSEGSSFLAKNIQYF. DNA for the CDR3: TGTGCCAGCAGTGAAGGTAGTAGCTTCTTAGCCAAAAACATTCAGTACTTC.

A few counts support this clone. V usage is TRBV4-1 and J usage is TRBJ2-3; 9 bases align to TRBD1. The V gene's germline CDR1 is MGHRA and CDR2 YSYEKL. The CDR3 length is 17 residues. The V gene end was trimmed by 0 bases and the J gene end by 6 bases; junction bases not matched to a gene: 10. The DNA for the CDR3 is TGCGCCAGCAGCCAAGATAATCGGGACAGGGTGCTGGATACGCAGTATTTT. It encodes CASSQDNRDRVLDTQYF.

On this clone itself: Other DNA sequences within the sample encode an identical CDR3. The chain links TRBV2 to TRBJ1-2; D is undetermined. Germline CDR1 and CDR2: SNHLY and FYNNEI. CDR3 size: 12 residues. The V and J ends lost 3 bases and 5 bases respectively, with 7 bases between them. Here the CDR3 DNA reads TGTGCCAGCAGTGAGCAACGATATGGCTACACCTTC. The encoded protein is CASSEQRYGYTF.

The chain has TRBV18 and TRBJ1-2, with D perhaps matching TRBD1 (6 bases). Germline-derived CDR1 and CDR2 are KGHSH and LQKENI. The CDR3 spans 15 residues. V was pared by 3 bases and J by 5 bases, with 16 bases between. The CDR3 here is CASSPGPGAEYGYTF. CDR3 in DNA: TGTGCCAGCTCACCTGGCCCAGGGGCGGAGTATGGCTACACCTTC. The entire variable domain, with the rest obtained from reference TRBV18 and TRBJ1-2, is as follows: NAGVMQNPRHLVRRRGQEARLRCSPMKGHSHVYWYRQLPEEGLKFMVYLQKENIIDESGMPKERFSAEFPKEGPSILRIQQVVRGDSAAYFCASSPGPGAEYGYTFGSGTRLTVV.

The chain has TRBV5-4 and TRBJ2-3, with TRBD2 matching 8 bases. Trimming took 5 bases from V and 0 from J; bases not matched to a gene: 5. Germline loops: CDR1 SGHNT, CDR2 YYREEE (reference sequence). CDR3 length: 15 residues. CDR3 DNA: TGTGCCAGCAGTTCAAGCGGGAGAAGCACAGATACGCAGTATTTT. Protein product: CASSSSGRSTDTQYF.

This clone was recorded many times. The chain joins TRBV10-3 to TRBJ2-3; a possible D gene is TRBD1 (6 bases). Trimming pared 6 bases from V and 4 bases from J, leaving 11 bases between. Germline V gene lookup returns CDR1 ENHRY and CDR2 SYGVKD. The length of the CDR3 is 13 residues. CDR3 sequence (DNA): TGTGCCATCAGCGTGCAGGGGCCAGATACGCAGTATTTT. Residues: CAISVQGPDTQYF.

This clone was picked up a small number of times. The rearrangement links TRBV7-9 to TRBJ1-5; D is undetermined. Germline CDR1 reads SEHNR; CDR2 reads FQNEAQ (reference sequence). This CDR3 contains 15 residues. The germline V and J ends were trimmed by 10 bases and 3 bases, with 19 bases remaining between them. CDR3 in DNA: TGTGCCACCACCCCAGGCACTACAAACAATCAGCCCCAGCATTTT. Translation: CATTPGTTNNQPQHF.

This clone has more than one count but fewer than ten. This chain connects TRBV25-1 to TRBJ2-3, with 10 positions matching TRBD1. V was pared by 5 bases and J by 4 bases, with 6 bases of the junction left unmatched. The CDR3 extends over 15 amino acids. CDR1 and CDR2 from the germline V gene are MGHDK and SYGVNS. The CDR3 region is CASSQTGGGADTQYF. CDR3 nucleotides: TGTGCCAGCAGTCAGACAGGGGGCGGCGCAGATACGCAGTATTTT.

A few counts support this clone. The CDR3 DNA is TGTGCCAGCATCGAGGACAGGATAAGATACAATGAGCAGTTCTTC. Encoded protein: CASIEDRIRYNEQFF. This chain connects TRBV7-9 to TRBJ2-1; 7 bases align to TRBD1. V shed 7 bases and J 4 bases; nucleotides not matched to a gene: 10. The CDR3 contains 15 residues. CDR1 and CDR2 (germline): SEHNR, FQNEAQ (reference sequence). Complete variable domain (other parts from reference TRBV7-9 and TRBJ2-1): DTGVSQNPRHKITKRGQNVTFRCDPISEHNRLYWYRQTLGQGPEFLTYFQNEAQLEKSRLLSDRFSAERPKGSFSTLEIQRTEQGDSAMYLCASIEDRIRYNEQFFGPGTRLTVL.

The J gene is TRBJ2-2, the V gene TRBV9; unclear D gene. This CDR3 has 14 amino acids. CDR1 and CDR2 (germline): SGDLS, YYNGEE. Between the trimmed V and J ends, which lost 5 bases and 0 bases, there was a span of 8 bases. This CDR3 reads CASRTTANTGELFF. As DNA, the CDR3 is TGTGCCAGCAGAACTACTGCGAACACCGGGGAGCTGTTTTTT. The variable domain in full, completed from reference TRBV9 and TRBJ2-2, reads DSGVTQTPKHLITATGQRVTLRCSPRSGDLSVYWYQQSLDQGLQFLIQYYNGEERAKGNILERFSAQQFPDLHSELNLSSLELGDSALYFCASRTTANTGELFFGEGSRLTVL.

This clone was seen a handful of times. The gene calls are TRBV7-3 and TRBJ1-1; tentative D call: TRBD1 (5 bases). CDR1 is SGHTA and CDR2 is FQGTGA in the germline V gene. Trimming left V 5 bases short and J 6 bases short, with 13 bases between. The CDR3 consists of 13 residues. The chain's CDR3 is CASSNPGSPEAFF. CDR3 in DNA: TGTGCCAGCAGCAATCCAGGGAGCCCTGAAGCTTTCTTT. The variable domain in full, with the rest retrieved from reference TRBV7-3 and TRBJ1-1, is GAGVSQTPSNKVTEKGKYVELRCDPISGHTALYWYRQSLGQGPEFLIYFQGTGAADDSGLPNDRFFAVRPEGSVSTLKIQRTERGDSAVYLCASSNPGSPEAFFGQGTRLTVV.

The sample holds many counts of this clone. The sample has other DNA sequences that encode this CDR3 too. The chain has TRBV7-2 and TRBJ2-6, with D uncertain. This CDR3 contains 14 residues. Germline V gives CDR1 SGHTA, CDR2 FQGNSA. V gave up 3 bases and J gave up 0 bases, with 3 bases separating them. CDR3 sequence (DNA): TGTGCCAGCAGCTTTAGCTCTGGGGCCAACGTCCTGACTTTC. Translation gives CASSFSSGANVLTF.

DNA of the CDR3: TGCAGCGTTGCGTTTCGTCTAGCTAAGGACGAGCAGTACTTC. Protein sequence: CSVAFRLAKDEQYF. The V gene is TRBV29-1, the J gene TRBJ2-7; TRBD2 might be the D (5 bases). The CDR3 consists of 14 residues. CDR1 and CDR2 (germline): SQVTM, ANQGSEA. With 4 bases removed from V and 5 bases from J, the gap between germline ends came to 18 bases.

The rearrangement links TRBV7-2 to TRBJ2-3; TRBD2 aligns across 10 bases. The CDR3 sequence is 16 residues long. Per the germline V gene, CDR1 is SGHTA and CDR2 is FQGNSA. Trimming took 1 base from V and 5 from J; bases not matched to a gene: 6. CDR3 residues: CASSLVAGGVVDTQYF. CDR3 in DNA: TGTGCCAGCAGCTTAGTAGCGGGAGGCGTGGTAGATACGCAGTATTTT. Drawing the rest from reference TRBV7-2 and TRBJ2-3, the complete variable domain is GAGVSQSPSNKVTEKGKDVELRCDPISGHTALYWYRQSLGQGLEFLIYFQGNSAPDKSGLPSDRFSAERTGGSVSTLTIQRTQQEDSAVYLCASSLVAGGVVDTQYFGPGTRLTVL.

This chain links TRBV4-3 with TRBJ2-7; the D gene could be TRBD1 or TRBD2 (6 bases each). Germline CDR1 and CDR2: LGHNA and YSLEER. V dropped 0 bases and J dropped 7 bases, with 34 bases sitting between them. This CDR3 has 21 amino acids. This chain's CDR3 is CASSQDWARALGPARGREQYF. In DNA, the CDR3 is TGCGCCAGCAGCCAAGATTGGGCCCGGGCTTTGGGTCCGGCCCGGGGGCGGGAGCAGTACTTC.

This clone was counted between two and nine times. V is TRBV30 and J is TRBJ1-2; maybe TRBD1 (6 bases). There are 14 residues in the CDR3. Looked up from germline, CDR1 is GTSNPN and CDR2 is SVGIG (reference sequence). V was pared by 0 bases and J by 6 bases, with 14 bases between. The chain's CDR3 is CAWSVNRGADGYTF. CDR3 in DNA: TGTGCCTGGAGTGTAAATCGGGGGGCCGATGGCTACACCTTC.